This TCR beta chain was found in a study of T-cell memory formation after mild COVID-19. Study information: Among the donors, TCR clusters were largely specific to each donor. Notes on the study in general: Second-wave clones that peaked on day 37 lacked confirmed SARS-CoV-2 specificity. Detection of some responders pre-infection suggested pre-existing cross-reactive memory T cells participated.

Germline CDR1 and CDR2: SGHVS and FQNEAQ. The CDR3 totals 14 residues. V dropped 2 bases and J dropped 5 bases, with 11 bases sitting between them. A single record per CDR3 protein comes from TCRdb applying MiXCR to the 5' RACE reads. The table records 300,000 to 350,000 distinct CDR3 sequences, roughly a fifth of them present only once. Turning to this clonotype: Its antigen is unidentified.

Material: PBMCs or a T cell subset sorted from them (not recorded which). This chain connects TRBV7-8 to TRBJ2-3; D is undetermined. The sequence came from a man between 18 and 35 years old who had mild COVID-19 (a few samples of this study predate the infection). Cell type and time point are not known. The CDR3 here is CASSLSVVGDTQYF. CDR3 DNA: TGTGCCAGCAGCTTATCCGTCGTGGGAGATACGCAGTATTTT.